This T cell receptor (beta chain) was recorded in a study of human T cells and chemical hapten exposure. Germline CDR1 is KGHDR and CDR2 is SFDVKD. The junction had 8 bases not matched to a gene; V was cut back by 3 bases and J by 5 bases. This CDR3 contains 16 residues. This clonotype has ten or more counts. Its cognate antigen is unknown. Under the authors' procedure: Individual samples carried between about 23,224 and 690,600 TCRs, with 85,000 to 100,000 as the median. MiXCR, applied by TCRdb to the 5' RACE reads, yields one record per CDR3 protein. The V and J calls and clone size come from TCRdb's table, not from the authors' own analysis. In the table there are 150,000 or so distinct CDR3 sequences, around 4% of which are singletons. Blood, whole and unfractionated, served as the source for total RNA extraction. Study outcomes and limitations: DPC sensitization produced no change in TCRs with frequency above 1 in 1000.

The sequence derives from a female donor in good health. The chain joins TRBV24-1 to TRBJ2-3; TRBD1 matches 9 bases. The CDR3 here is CATSDPATGGKDTQYF. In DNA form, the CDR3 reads TGTGCCACCAGTGATCCCGCTACAGGGGGCAAAGATACGCAGTATTTT.